These T cell receptor beta chains were read from a single sample in a study of identical twins. In TCRdb, the 5' RACE reads were re-called with MiXCR into one record per CDR3 protein. This repertoire shows 210,000 or so distinct CDR3 sequences, roughly 15% found once; its top ten account for 40%. The sample was also reused in another study, on T cells expressing NK-cell markers.

The sequencing sample was made of CD8+ T cells sorted from blood. All receptors come from a young woman in good health. CDR3s include the opening cysteine and the closing phenylalanine or tryptophan. The D gene is left open where the match is weak. Clone size appears in some rows only: once, few, many, or a class for an expanded clone.

TRBJ2-5	-	many	15	TRBV7-8	TGTGCCAGCAGCTTAGATTCTCAGTACCAAGAGACCCAGTACTTC	CASSLDSQYQETQYF
TRBJ2-5	-	few	15	TRBV3-1	TGTGCCAGCAGCCGGGGCAGGGACATCCAAGAGACCCAGTACTTC	CASSRGRDIQETQYF
TRBJ2-7	TRBD2	-	16	TRBV7-9	TGTGCCAGCGGGCCCCGATCAGCGGGACTCGTCCACGAGCAGTACTTC	CASGPRSAGLVHEQYF
TRBJ2-7	-	few	11	TRBV12-3/TRBV12-4	TGTGCCAGCAGTAGGAACAACGAGCAGTACTTC	CASSRNNEQYF
TRBJ1-1	-	few	15	TRBV5-1	TGCGCCAGCAGCTTGAACAGGGTTGGATACACTGAAGCTTTCTTT	CASSLNRVGYTEAFF
TRBJ2-1	-	many	12	TRBV12-3/TRBV12-4	TGTGCCAGCAGTCCCTTGTACGGTGAGCAGTTCTTC	CASSPLYGEQFF
TRBJ2-7	-	few	14	TRBV10-3	TGTGCCATCAGTGAGTCCATAGGAGGCTACGAGCAGTACTTC	CAISESIGGYEQYF
TRBJ2-5	-	-	18	TRBV21-1	TGTGCCAGCAGCAAAGCGAGGGCACCCCAAGGGCTAGGAGAGACCCAGTACTTC	CASSKARAPQGLGETQYF
TRBJ2-5	-	-	13	TRBV2	TGTGCCAGCAGGGGTAGGTCCCAAGAGACCCAGTACTTC	CASRGRSQETQYF
TRBJ2-1	TRBD2	-	16	TRBV6-1	TGTGCCAGCAGTGTCAGCCCTAGCGGGGTATACAATGAGCAGTTCTTC	CASSVSPSGVYNEQFF
TRBJ1-4	-	-	15	TRBV2	TGTGCCAGCAGTGAATTGGGGCAGGCTAATGAAAAACTGTTTTTT	CASSELGQANEKLFF
TRBJ2-5	TRBD1	few	15	TRBV4-2	TGTGCCAGCAGCCAAGAACAGGGGTACGGGGAGACCCAGTACTTC	CASSQEQGYGETQYF
TRBJ1-2	-	few	11	TRBV20-1	TGCAGTGCACGCCAGGTGTATGGCTACACCTTC	CSARQVYGYTF
TRBJ1-2	-	-	11	TRBV29-1	TGCAGCGTGGTACAGGGCAATGGCTACACCTTC	CSVVQGNGYTF
TRBJ2-5	-	-	14	TRBV5-1	TGCGCCAGCAGCTTGGGGCAGGGGTTGGAGACCCAGTACTTC	CASSLGQGLETQYF
TRBJ2-7	TRBD1	-	13	TRBV13	TGTGCCAGCAGTGGGACAGGGTTTGACGAGCAGTACTTC	CASSGTGFDEQYF
TRBJ2-5	TRBD1	few	15	TRBV9	TGTGCCAGCAGCGCCGGGACAGGGGTAGGAGAGACCCAGTACTTC	CASSAGTGVGETQYF
TRBJ2-7	TRBD2	many	14	TRBV24-1	TGTGCCACCAGTGATTTGGCGGGGGTCCACGAGCAGTACTTC	CATSDLAGVHEQYF
TRBJ2-1	-	few	12	TRBV9	TGTGCCAGCAGCATGACAGGAGTAGAGCAGTTCTTC	CASSMTGVEQFF
TRBJ2-6	-	many	18	TRBV12-3/TRBV12-4	TGTGCCAGCAGTCTCGGGGACCCGAGGGTCTCTGGGGCCAACGTCCTGACTTTC	CASSLGDPRVSGANVLTF
TRBJ2-7	-	few	15	TRBV7-9	TGTGCCAGCAGCCGGGATCAGGGATCGGTCTACGAGCAGTACTTC	CASSRDQGSVYEQYF
TRBJ2-7	-	few	14	TRBV5-1	TGCGCCAGCAGCTTGTCGTCCGGCGCGGACGAGCAGTACTTC	CASSLSSGADEQYF
TRBJ2-3	TRBD2	-	18	TRBV7-8	TGTGCCAGCAAACTACTAGCGGGAGAAGTAGTGGGCACAGATACGCAGTATTTT	CASKLLAGEVVGTDTQYF
TRBJ2-7	TRBD1	few	14	TRBV12-3/TRBV12-4	TGTGCCAGCAGTTCCCCGGGACAGCCTGCCGAGCAGTACTTC	CASSSPGQPAEQYF
TRBJ2-1	TRBD2	many	15	TRBV5-1	TGCGCCAGCAGCTTCACGGTAGCGGGAGCCAATGAGCAGTTCTTC	CASSFTVAGANEQFF
TRBJ2-7	-	-	17	TRBV20-1	TGCAGTGCTAGGGCGGAGGACGCACGTACGCTTCCCTACGAGCAGTACTTC	CSARAEDARTLPYEQYF
TRBJ2-5	-	-	14	TRBV4-1	TGCGCCAGCAGCCAAGCTCAGAATCAAGAGACCCAGTACTTC	CASSQAQNQETQYF
TRBJ2-7	-	-	15	TRBV12-3/TRBV12-4	TGTGCCAGCAGTTTGTCCCTGATGAGCTCCTACGAGCAGTACTTC	CASSLSLMSSYEQYF
TRBJ2-2	TRBD1	few	13	TRBV10-1	TGCGCCAGCATGGGACAGGTCACCGGGGAGCTGTTTTTT	CASMGQVTGELFF
TRBJ1-1	-	-	16	TRBV4-3	TGCGCCAGCAGCCAATCCCTGGCAGGTGGGCAGAGTGAAGCTTTCTTT	CASSQSLAGGQSEAFF
TRBJ2-1	TRBD1	-	15	TRBV10-1	TGCGCCAGCAGTGAACAGGGGGGTCCCTACAATGAGCAGTTCTTC	CASSEQGGPYNEQFF
TRBJ2-1	-	few	16	TRBV7-2	TGTGCCAGCAGCTCCCCTGGGGAGAGCTCCTACAATGAGCAGTTCTTC	CASSSPGESSYNEQFF
TRBJ2-7	-	-	15	TRBV21-1	TGTGCCAGCAGCAAAGCCCGGGAGGGACCTGGGGAGCAGTACTTC	CASSKAREGPGEQYF
TRBJ2-7	-	-	15	TRBV6-5	TGTGCCAGCAGTTTATTAGGGGGAAGCTCCTACGAGCAGTACTTC	CASSLLGGSSYEQYF
TRBJ2-5	-	few	15	TRBV7-9	TGTGCCAGCAGCCTAGGGCCGCGGATAGGAGAGACCCAGTACTTC	CASSLGPRIGETQYF
TRBJ2-2	-	once	17	TRBV6-5	TGTGCCAGCACTAATCCCGAGTGGCCCCAGGGCACCGGGGAGCTGTTTTTT	CASTNPEWPQGTGELFF
TRBJ1-6	-	many	15	TRBV29-1	TGCAGCGTCGGATTGCCGAATAGGAGTGATTCACCCCTCCACTTT	CSVGLPNRSDSPLHF
TRBJ1-1	TRBD1	many	15	TRBV7-9	TGTGCCAGCAGACCAGGGACAGGGCTGAACACTGAAGCTTTCTTT	CASRPGTGLNTEAFF